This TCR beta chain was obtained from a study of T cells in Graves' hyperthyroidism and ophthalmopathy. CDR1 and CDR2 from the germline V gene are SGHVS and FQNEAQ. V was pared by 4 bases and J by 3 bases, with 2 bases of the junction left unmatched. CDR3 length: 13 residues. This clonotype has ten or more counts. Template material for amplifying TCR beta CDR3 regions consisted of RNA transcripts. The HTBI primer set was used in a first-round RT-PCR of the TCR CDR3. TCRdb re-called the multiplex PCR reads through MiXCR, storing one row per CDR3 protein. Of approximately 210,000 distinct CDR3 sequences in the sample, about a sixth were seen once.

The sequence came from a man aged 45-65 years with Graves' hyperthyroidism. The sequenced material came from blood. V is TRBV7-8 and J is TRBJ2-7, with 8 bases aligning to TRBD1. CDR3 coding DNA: TGTGCCAGCAGCTCGGACAGGGTCTACGAGCAGTACTTC. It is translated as CASSSDRVYEQYF.